The clone carrying this TCR beta chain was recorded a few times. Antigen specificity is unknown. The data were taken from a study of cytomegalovirus exposure and HLA in healthy donors. Whole-study results and caveats: As confirmed in vitro, a few CMV-associated chains were specific for CMV antigens. Relative to the roughly 700-donor mean, N-insertions were reportedly fewer in an Asian-associated ancestry cluster in a later analysis. A later analysis linked a missense variant in DCLRE1C to the trimming of TCR beta V and J genes.

The primer mix had 60 Vbeta and 13 Jbeta primers. Sequenced by immunoSEQ multiplex PCR; TCRdb stores in-frame clones only, minus some. The repertoire holds 90,000 to 150,000 clones, with 15% to 19% as singletons. V was pared by 2 bases and J by 12 bases, with 8 bases of the junction left unmatched. This CDR3 spans 13 amino acids. The germline V gene encodes CDR1 MNHEY and CDR2 SVGAGI. This chain connects TRBV6-5 to TRBJ2-3, with 7 bases lining up with TRBD2. This clonotype originated in a young woman in good health and CMV-seronegative. Source material: PBMCs. CDR3 residues: CASSYPGTKDQYF. The DNA of the CDR3 is TGTGCCAGCAGTTACCCGGGGACTAAAGATCAGTATTTT.